This entry concerns a single TCR beta chain. As yet, its antigen is unknown. The entry originates in a study of cytomegalovirus exposure and HLA in healthy donors. Background on the study: Of all 400 or so donors who were genotyped, under 90% belonged to the Caucasian-associated ancestry cluster. The study, taken as a whole, reports: Later, an analysis found that common viral pathogens appeared to be linked with several of the most significant clusters. A later analysis reportedly found that, within productive TCRs, an Asian-associated ancestry cluster had fewer N-insertions than the mean observed across the roughly 700 donors.

Nobody wrote down the CMV serostatus of this donor. The PCR had 60 Vbeta and 13 Jbeta primers. Here immunoSEQ multiplex PCR was the method, and the copy in TCRdb shows in-frame clones only, minus some. Among fewer than 60,000 clones listed, 55% to 65% were seen once. The length of the CDR3 is 17 residues. V was shortened by 0 bases and J by 5 bases, with 19 bases between the two germline ends. The germline gives CDR1 SGHTA, CDR2 FQGNSA. The chain uses TRBV7-2 and TRBJ1-1, with D perhaps TRBD1 (5 bases). The sample consisted of PBMCs. The TCR originated in a human donor in good health. The CDR3 bases are TGTGCCAGCAGCTTAGCTCTATTGGGGCAGGGTCGGACTGAAGCTTTCTTT. It encodes CASSLALLGQGRTEAFF. Full variable domain (missing parts from reference TRBV7-2 and TRBJ1-1): GAGVSQSPSNKVTEKGKDVELRCDPISGHTALYWYRQSLGQGLEFLIYFQGNSAPDKSGLPSDRFSAERTGGSVSTLTIQRTQQEDSAVYLCASSLALLGQGRTEAFFGQGTRLTVV.